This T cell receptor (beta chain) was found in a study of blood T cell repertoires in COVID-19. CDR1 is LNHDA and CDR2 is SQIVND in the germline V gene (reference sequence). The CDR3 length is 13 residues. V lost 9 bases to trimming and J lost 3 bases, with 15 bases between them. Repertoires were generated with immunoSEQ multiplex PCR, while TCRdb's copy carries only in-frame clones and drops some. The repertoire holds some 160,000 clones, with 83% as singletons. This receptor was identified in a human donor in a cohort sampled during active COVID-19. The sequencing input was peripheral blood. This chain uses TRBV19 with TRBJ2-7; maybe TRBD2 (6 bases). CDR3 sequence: CASSGTPDYEQYF. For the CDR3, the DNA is TGTGCCAGCTCCGGGACTCCCGACTACGAGCAGTACTTC.